The entry below gives a single TCR beta chain sequence along with its context. The data were taken from a study of blood T cell repertoires in COVID-19. The overall study: Acute-phase and convalescent COVID-19 samples originated in the United States, Italy and Spain. T cells, B-cell-depleted T cells, or PBMCs supplied cDNA or gDNA.

The CDR3 is made up of 14 amino acids. Trimming cost V 0 bases and J 8 bases; bases outside gene matches: 5. The germline V gene encodes CDR1 SQVTM and CDR2 ANQGSEA. Authors' data handling: Estimation of nucleated cell counts relied on the amplification of reference gene primers. This table comes from immunoSEQ multiplex PCR, and its TCRdb copy is limited to in-frame clones, with some not included. D and trimming come from the DNA, and the V and J calls and clone size come from that table. The top ten hold approximately 2% of the sample, which has some 94,000 clones, less than 90% seen once. The sequence was collected from a man between 65 and 85 years old with active or convalescent COVID-19. The rearrangement links TRBV29-1 to TRBJ1-2, with 11 bases that match TRBD1. Sequencing was carried out using peripheral blood. This chain's CDR3 is CSVEDGQGAQGYTF. As DNA, the CDR3 is TGCAGCGTTGAAGACGGACAGGGGGCGCAAGGCTACACCTTC. The variable domain in full, completed from reference TRBV29-1 and TRBJ1-2, reads SAVISQKPSRDICQRGTSLTIQCQVDSQVTMMFWYRQQPGQSLTLIATANQGSEATYESGFVIDKFPISRPNLTFSTLTVSNMSPEDSSIYLCSVEDGQGAQGYTFGSGTRLTVV.